This paragraph reports one T cell receptor beta chain. This clonotype was picked up a small number of times. Its binding antigen is unknown. Base qualities are not provided; no much larger clone lies one nucleotide away. The data were taken from a study of T cells after yellow fever vaccination (dated by TCRdb to about 2019). Concerning the study at large: Libraries from fractions with low cell numbers were prepared with the SMART-Seq v4 Ultra Low Input RNA kit. Two healthy male donors made up the cohort, one aged 18 to 29 years and the other aged 30 to 40 years. Blood was drawn at multiple timepoints before and after primary and secondary immunization, with bulk PBMC replicates and cell subsets isolated. Bulk TCR alpha and beta repertoires were sequenced longitudinally to track T-cell clones before and after primary and booster YFV17D yellow fever vaccination. Broader findings and caveats from the paper: Most clones expanded after primary vaccination (about 96% of CD4 and 88% of CD8) were re-detected after the booster, suggesting that broad memory maintenance occurred. A small share of clonotypes was detected in both CD4 and CD8 compartments, with the overlap likely arising from convergent recombination. Computational filtering was needed because FACS-sorted repertoires could contain abundant contaminating clonotypes from the bulk population. The secondary T-cell response was found to be weaker but faster than the primary response, with a peak reached on day 5 rather than on day 15. The study included only a couple of donors, which limits how far the findings can be generalized.

The instrument given in TCRdb is Illumina NovaSeq 6000. Synthesis of TCR cDNA relied on 5'RACE template switching, a step that introduced a universal primer site along with unique molecular identifiers. cDNA synthesis was primed from both the TCR alpha and TCR beta constant segments. Libraries were amplified in two PCR steps, with sample barcodes and sequencing adapters added in the second step. Libraries were sequenced on Illumina HiSeq 2500 (2x100 bp) or NovaSeq (2x150 bp). The authors' analysis ran thus. Demultiplexing of reads and collapsing into UMI consensus sequences were performed with MIGEC, and V(D)J alignment was carried out with MiXCR. Clonotypes responding to the vaccine were identified with edgeR on replicate PBMC samples, with the criteria of FDR below 0.01 and a log2 fold change above 5 up to day 15. CD4 or CD8 identity was assigned to each bulk clonotype according to whether the clonotype was present at higher abundance in the sequenced CD4 repertoire or the sequenced CD8 repertoire. Clones were called with MiXCR by TCRdb after fastp trimmed the public reads at Q25, and only in-frame beta chains were retained. CDR3 protein sequences are deduplicated, and each keeps its most common genes and DNA. TCRdb assigned the V and J calls; the authors' analysis was not used. This sample lists a few hundred thousand distinct CDR3 sequences; 8.7% were detected once. In total, the top ten clones hold about 3% of the sample.

Trimming costs V 6 bases and J 1 base, and their ends lie 19 bases apart. Its CDR3 holds 16 amino acids, cysteine through phenylalanine. Of the read, only the CDR3 DNA is kept; its 48 bases are in frame from base 1. Via the germline V gene, CDR1 is SGHTA and CDR2 FQGNSA. The treatment or condition label, as the study defines it: live attenuated yellow fever vaccine strain. PBMCs were isolated from peripheral blood using a standard Ficoll-Paque protocol. CD4 and CD8 T-cell fractions were isolated with Dynabeads CD4 and CD8 positive selection kits. RNA was extracted with TriZol from bulk PBMCs, CD4 and CD8 fractions, and dextramer-positive and dextramer-negative fractions.

The chain joins TRBV7-2 to TRBJ2-7, with TRBD1 tentatively as D gene (6 bases match). This clonotype originated in a man younger than 30 who received the YFV17D yellow fever vaccine. Material: CD4+ T cells sorted from PBMCs, obtained 5 days after the yellow fever booster vaccination. The CDR3 protein is CASSYRTDTLSYEQYF. The DNA reads as follows: TGTGCCAGCAGTTACCGGACAGATACTTTGTCCTACGAGCAGTACTTC.